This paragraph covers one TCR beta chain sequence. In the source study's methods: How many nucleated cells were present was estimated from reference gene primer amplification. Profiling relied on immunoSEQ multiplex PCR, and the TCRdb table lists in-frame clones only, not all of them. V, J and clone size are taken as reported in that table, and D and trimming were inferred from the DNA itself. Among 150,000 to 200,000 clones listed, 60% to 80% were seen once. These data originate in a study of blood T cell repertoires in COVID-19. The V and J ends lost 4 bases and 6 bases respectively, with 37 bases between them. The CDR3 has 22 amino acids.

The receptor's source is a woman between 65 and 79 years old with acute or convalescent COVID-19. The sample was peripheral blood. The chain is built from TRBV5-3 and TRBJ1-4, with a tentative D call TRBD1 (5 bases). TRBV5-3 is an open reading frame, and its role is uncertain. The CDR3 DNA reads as TGTGCCAGAAGCCGCACCAGGGCCTTCTTTCAACTACAAGCTCCAAACTATGAAAAACTGTTTTTT. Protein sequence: CARSRTRAFFQLQAPNYEKLFF.